This entry lists 5 T cell receptor beta chains sequenced from one sample in a study of blood T cell repertoires in COVID-19 (dated by TCRdb to the early 2020s). The library came from the immunoSEQ multiplex PCR assay. The table was pulled from immuneACCESS by TCRdb, which kept in-frame rearrangements only. Such tables lose some clones; where checked, under half of the loss comes from unresolved V genes, and the rest has no known cause. Across this sample there are about 100,000 clones, with 90% seen only once. 5% to 6.5% of the sample goes to the ten largest clones. Sequencing was done on a sample of peripheral blood. The receptors stem from a man aged 50-60 years with acute or convalescent COVID-19.

The genes are TRBV19 and TRBJ1-2; weak D call: TRBD1 (5 bases). The CDR3 is 14 residues long. The germline V and J ends were trimmed by 5 bases and 0 bases, with 10 bases remaining between them. Per germline, CDR1 LNHDA and CDR2 SQIVND (reference sequence). CDR3: CASSRTGSNYGYTF. DNA of the CDR3: TGTGCCAGTAGTCGAACAGGATCTAACTATGGCTACACCTTC. Drawing the rest from reference TRBV19 and TRBJ1-2, the complete variable domain is DGGITQSPKYLFRKEGQNVTLSCEQNLNHDAMYWYRQDPGQGLRLIYYSQIVNDFQKGDIAEGYSVSREKKESFPLTVTSAQKNPTAFYLCASSRTGSNYGYTFGSGTRLTVV.

This chain uses TRBV6-5 with TRBJ1-1; no reliable D call. Germline V gene sequence: CDR1 MNHEY, CDR2 SVGAGI. V was clipped by 6 bases and J by 6 bases, with 17 bases between them. The CDR3 consists of 14 residues. The CDR3 nucleotides read TGTGCCAGCAGCCTACCCGGAGGGATCGCTGAAGCTTTCTTT. Its protein is CASSLPGGIAEAFF.

The V and J genes are TRBV21-1 and TRBJ2-1; the tabulated D call, TRBD1, remains unverified against the DNA. TRBV21-1 is assigned pseudogene status. The length of the CDR3 is 13 residues. For the CDR3, the DNA is TGTGCCAGCAGAGGGGGACAGTACAATGAGCAGTTCTTC. The encoded protein is CASRGGQYNEQFF.

The rearrangement uses TRBV9 and TRBJ2-3; 8 nucleotides match TRBD2. Germline CDR1 reads SGDLS; CDR2 reads YYNGEE. The CDR3 has 14 residues. After removal of 8 bases from V and 2 bases from J, the junction contained 7 bases not matched to a gene. DNA of the CDR3: TGTGCCAGTGAACAAGCGGGAGCCACAGATACGCAGTATTTT. Translating it yields CASEQAGATDTQYF.

The J gene is TRBJ2-1, the V gene TRBV5-1; perhaps TRBD1 as D (6 bases). Trimming cost V 4 bases and J 6 bases, with 17 bases left between them. There are 15 residues in the CDR3. Germline V lookup: CDR1 SGHRS, CDR2 YFSETQ. CDR3 sequence: CASSATGLGGNEQFF. CDR3 bases: TGCGCCAGCAGCGCAACAGGGCTAGGGGGCAATGAGCAGTTCTTC.